What follows describes a single T cell receptor (beta chain). As yet, its antigen is unknown. This entry is derived from a study of blood T cells in healthy people across ages. The use of a sample-barcoded 5' primer and a J-beta primer mix characterized a second PCR of roughly 7 to 11 cycles. One entry per CDR3 protein, called by TCRdb with MiXCR from the 5' RACE reads. The table lists roughly 1.5 million distinct CDR3 sequences, 40% to 45% of them singletons. With V trimmed by 4 bases and J by 3 bases, 7 bases remained unmatched. Germline-derived CDR1 and CDR2 are LNHDA and SQIVND (reference sequence). This CDR3 is built from 16 residues. General study results and limits: It was found that TCR beta diversity correlated strongly with the percentage of naive T cells. Relative to aged donors, long-lived donors carried more naive CD4+ cells and displayed higher diversity.

The TCR originated in a woman aged 18-35 years in good health. The J gene is TRBJ1-2, the V gene TRBV19, with 11 bases matching TRBD1. Input material: blood. In DNA form, the CDR3 reads TGTGCCAGTAGTACAAAGGACAGGGGGCATTACTATGGCTACACCTTC. Protein sequence: CASSTKDRGHYYGYTF.